The 27 T cell receptor beta chains given below trace back to one sample, sequenced in a study of blood T cells in healthy people across ages (dated by TCRdb to the mid-2010s). Library prep was done by 5' RACE. Sequenced using an Illumina HiSeq 2500. The second PCR ran for roughly 6 to 11 cycles and used a J-beta primer mix along with a sample-barcoded 5' primer. The public reads were run again by TCRdb, first through fastp at Q25 and then through MiXCR, and only productive beta chains were kept. Each CDR3 protein gets just one entry, which takes the most common genes and DNA from the rows behind it. A total of around 650,000 distinct CDR3 sequences appear in this sample, about 32% of them only once. The ten largest clones represent 15% of the sample. The material sequenced was blood. The source is a woman older than 75 in good health. Donor details come from another sample of the same person, matched by shared clones.

In its sample, this clonotype was seen a few times. The chain is built from TRBV9 and TRBJ2-2; no clear D. The CDR3 contains 14 residues. Germline V lookup: CDR1 SGDLS, CDR2 YYNGEE. The V and J ends lost 1 base and 4 bases respectively, with 8 bases between them. CDR3 loop: CASSVSVVTGELFF. CDR3 nucleotide sequence: TGTGCCAGCAGCGTAAGCGTTGTCACCGGGGAGCTGTTTTTT. Full variable domain (rest looked up from reference TRBV9 and TRBJ2-2): DSGVTQTPKHLITATGQRVTLRCSPRSGDLSVYWYQQSLDQGLQFLIQYYNGEERAKGNILERFSAQQFPDLHSELNLSSLELGDSALYFCASSVSVVTGELFFGEGSRLTVL.

This clonotype was seen a handful of times. This sequence may be a read error, since a much larger clone differs from it by one base. The genes are TRBV12-3 or TRBV12-4 and TRBJ2-1; the D gene is possibly TRBD1 (6 bases). The CDR3 consists of 14 residues. The ends were cut back, 4 bases at V and 6 bases at J, with 13 bases in the middle. DNA of the CDR3: TGTGCCAGCAGTTCGACAGGAGATGGCAATGAGCAGTTCTTC. Its translation: CASSSTGDGNEQFF.

This clonotype came up a few times. This rearrangement joins TRBV6-1 to TRBJ1-5; no clear D gene. The CDR3 contains 14 residues. V lost 6 bases, J lost 9 bases, and 18 bases lay in between. Germline CDR1 reads MNHNS; CDR2 reads SASEGT. DNA of the CDR3: TGTGCCAGCAGCCAGAAGAGAAGCGGGCCGCCCCAGCATTTT. Encoded protein: CASSQKRSGPPQHF.

Ten or more counts support this clonotype. CDR3 bases: TGCAGCGTTATGACAGGGGGCTCGGGCAATCAGCCCCAGCATTTT. Encoded protein: CSVMTGGSGNQPQHF. The chain links TRBV29-1 to TRBJ1-5; 10 bases align to TRBD1. The CDR3 runs 15 residues. With 5 bases clipped from V and 2 bases from J, the junction kept 6 bases outside the gene matches. Germline lookup yields CDR1 SQVTM and CDR2 ANQGSEA. The full variable domain, completed using reference TRBV29-1 and TRBJ1-5, is SAVISQKPSRDICQRGTSLTIQCQVDSQVTMMFWYRQQPGQSLTLIATANQGSEATYESGFVIDKFPISRPNLTFSTLTVSNMSPEDSSIYLCSVMTGGSGNQPQHFGDGTRLSIL.

Notes on this clonotype: This may be a read error, as it is one base from a much larger clone. This chain uses TRBV7-2 with TRBJ2-2, with D possibly being TRBD2 (5 bases). This CDR3 has 15 residues. The germline V gene encodes CDR1 SGHTA and CDR2 FQGNSA. The CDR3, as DNA: TGTGCCAGCAGCTTTCAGGCCTCATCAACCGGGGAGCGGTTTTTT. It yields the protein CASSFQASSTGERFF. Complete variable domain (other parts from reference TRBV7-2 and TRBJ2-2): GAGVSQSPSNKVTEKGKDVELRCDPISGHTALYWYRQSLGQGLEFLIYFQGNSAPDKSGLPSDRFSAERTGGSVSTLTIQRTQQEDSAVYLCASSFQASSTGERFFGEGSRLTVL.

To note about this clonotype: This could be a read error, since a much larger clone is one nucleotide away. V is TRBV6-1 and J is TRBJ2-5; 12 bases align to TRBD2. The germline CDR1 and CDR2 sequences are MNHNS and SASEGT. The CDR3 covers 16 residues. V gave up 2 bases and J gave up 13 bases; unmatched junction bases: 14. The CDR3: CASSELAGGRGNERYF. CDR3 nucleotide sequence: TGTGCCAGCAGTGAACTAGCGGGGGGGCGAGGCAATGAGCGGTACTTC.

This clonotype was recorded many times. The rearrangement links TRBV21-1 to TRBJ2-7. TRBV21-1 is a documented pseudogene. The CDR3 spans 14 residues. CDR3 amino acids: CASSKGAAPYEQYF. In DNA form, the CDR3 reads TGTGCCAGCAGCAAAGGCGCAGCCCCCTACGAGCAGTACTTC.

The rearrangement links TRBV7-2 to TRBJ2-1, with D maybe TRBD2 (5 bases). The length of the CDR3 is 13 residues. Trimming shortened V by 5 bases and J by 8 bases, and 13 bases separated the two germline ends. Germline loops: CDR1 SGHTA, CDR2 FQGNSA. The CDR3, as DNA: TGTGCCAGCAGCGCGGGCCGTACGGATGAGCAGTTCTTC. This gives the protein CASSAGRTDEQFF.

In its sample, this clonotype was seen a few times. This may stem from a read error, because a much larger clone lies one nucleotide away. V usage is TRBV5-1 and J usage is TRBJ2-6; D possibly corresponds to TRBD1 (6 bases). Germline V gene sequence: CDR1 SGHRS, CDR2 YFSETQ. The CDR3 spans 15 residues. The CDR3 is CTSSVQGSGANVLTF. CDR3 DNA: TGCACCAGCAGCGTTCAGGGGTCCGGGGCCAACGTCCTGACTTTC.

Comments on this clonotype: At one end, the junction sequence differs from germline, possibly due to a read error. The chain couples TRBV7-9 to TRBJ2-3; possibly TRBD1 for D (6 bases). Looked up from germline, CDR1 is SEHNR and CDR2 is FQNEAQ (reference sequence). The CDR3 covers 15 residues. DNA of the CDR3: TGTTCCAGCAGCTTTCCGACAGGCATCACAGATACGCAGTATTTT. It specifies CSSSFPTGITDTQYF.

This clonotype has only a few counts. This rearrangement joins TRBV20-1 to TRBJ2-3; the match to TRBD2 covers 7 bases. Germline V gene lookup returns CDR1 DFQATT and CDR2 SNEGSKA (reference sequence). This CDR3 spans 15 amino acids. J lost 0 bases, V lost 6 bases, and 9 bases had no gene match. The chain's CDR3 is CSAAGLAASTDTQYF. Here the CDR3 DNA reads TGCAGTGCCGCCGGTCTAGCGGCTAGCACAGATACGCAGTATTTT.

This clonotype showed up many times. The chain recombines TRBV25-1 with TRBJ1-1; D not resolved. CDR1 is MGHDK and CDR2 is SYGVNS in the germline V gene. V was clipped by 4 bases and J by 8 bases, with 8 bases between them. The CDR3 runs to 11 residues. Here the CDR3 DNA reads TGTGCCAGCAGTGGGGCCGGGGAAGCTTTCTTT. This translates into CASSGAGEAFF.

Many counts were recorded for this clonotype. The chain joins TRBV3-1 to TRBJ2-3; D gene ambiguous. V was trimmed by 3 bases and J by 8 bases, leaving 9 bases between them. Germline V CDR1 and CDR2: LGHDT, YNNKEL (reference sequence). The CDR3 is 12 residues long. CDR3 sequence: CASSQSRGTQYF. For the CDR3, the DNA is TGTGCCAGCAGCCAGTCCCGTGGTACGCAGTATTTT.

A word on this clonotype: This may be a read error, as it is one base from a much larger clone. The chain has TRBV5-1 and TRBJ2-6; TRBD1 might be the D (5 bases). The V gene's germline CDR1 is SGHRS and CDR2 YFSETQ. CDR3 length: 17 residues. The CDR3: CASSLLLGSAGANVRTF. CDR3 nucleotide sequence: TGCGCCAGCAGCTTGCTCTTGGGGTCTGCTGGGGCCAACGTCCGGACTTTC.

This clonotype was counted a single time. Just one base apart from a much larger clone, this may be a read error. J is TRBJ2-4 and V is TRBV7-9, with D possibly TRBD2 on 6 matching bases. In germline, CDR1 is SEHNR, CDR2 FQNEAQ (reference sequence). CDR3 size: 17 residues. This CDR3 reads CAGSSFGDSIAKNIQYF. DNA of the CDR3: TGTGCCGGCAGCTCGTTTGGGGACTCCATAGCCAAAAACATTCAGTACTTC.

This clonotype was seen many times. J is TRBJ2-7 and V is TRBV7-2; D might be TRBD2 (6 bases). The CDR3 consists of 15 residues. Germline CDR1 is SGHTA and CDR2 is FQGNSA. With 1 base removed from V and 6 bases from J, the gap between germline ends came to 16 bases. CDR3 protein: CASSLGGGAIGEQYF. The CDR3 DNA reads TGTGCCAGCAGCTTAGGGGGCGGGGCCATCGGCGAGCAGTACTTC.

The chain combines TRBV20-1 with TRBJ2-7; 9 bases map to TRBD1. This CDR3 contains 12 residues. V was pared by 5 bases and J by 3 bases, with 2 bases of the junction left unmatched. From germline, CDR1 is DFQATT and CDR2 SNEGSKA (reference sequence). Here the CDR3 DNA reads TGCAGTGCTGGGACAGGGATCTACGAGCAGTACTTC. It specifies CSAGTGIYEQYF.

This clonotype was counted many times. The CDR3 bases are TGCGCCAGCAAGTCTTCTAGCGGGGGGGGCAATGAGCAGTTCTTC. It translates to CASKSSSGGGNEQFF. The rearrangement links TRBV5-1 to TRBJ2-1; 12 bases align to TRBD2. Germline V gene data show CDR1 as SGHRS and CDR2 as YFSETQ. The junction had 7 bases not matched to a gene; V was cut back by 6 bases and J by 6 bases. CDR3 length: 15 amino acids.

The chain carries TRBV5-1 and TRBJ1-1, with TRBD1 as a possible D gene (6 bases). V lost 3 bases to trimming and J lost 3 bases, with 15 bases between them. CDR3 size: 15 residues. The germline V gene encodes CDR1 SGHRS and CDR2 YFSETQ. The CDR3 coding sequence is TGCGCCAGCAGCTGGGGGACAACAGCTGACACTGAAGCTTTCTTT. This codes for CASSWGTTADTEAFF. Full variable domain (outside the CDR3, taken from reference TRBV5-1 and TRBJ1-1): KAGVTQTPRYLIKTRGQQVTLSCSPISGHRSVSWYQQTPGQGLQFLFEYFSETQRNKGNFPGRFSGRQFSNSRSEMNVSTLELGDSALYLCASSWGTTADTEAFFGQGTRLTVV.

Details on this clonotype: Given a much more abundant clone one base away, this may be a read error. The chain uses TRBV20-1 and TRBJ1-2; TRBD1 is a possible D gene (6 bases). V was clipped by 1 base and J by 13 bases, with 19 bases between them. The germline V gene encodes CDR1 DFQATT and CDR2 SNEGSKA (reference sequence). The CDR3 is 13 residues long. DNA for the CDR3: TGCAGTGCTAGAGTTTTGGCAAGAGGGGGGAGCACCTTC. Translated: CSARVLARGGSTF.

This clonotype was seen at least ten times. The chain uses TRBV5-5 and TRBJ2-2; TRBD2 matches 11 bases. The V segment lost 7 bases and the J segment 3 bases; nucleotides outside the gene matches: 8. This CDR3 has 16 amino acids. Germline CDR1 reads SGHKS; CDR2 reads YYEKEE (reference sequence). CDR3 sequence: CASRGGLADYTGELFF. The CDR3 region has the DNA TGTGCCAGCCGGGGGGGACTAGCGGATTACACCGGGGAGCTGTTTTTT.

This clonotype was recorded many times. The rearrangement joins TRBV7-2 to TRBJ2-3; 8 nucleotides agree with TRBD1. The V and J ends lost 5 bases and 3 bases, in that order; junction bases with no gene match: 4. The CDR3 loop spans 14 amino acids. Germline V gene data show CDR1 as SGHTA and CDR2 as FQGNSA. The CDR3 region has the DNA TGTGCCAGCAGCGGACAGGGTCTGACAGATACGCAGTATTTT. This sequence encodes CASSGQGLTDTQYF.

This clonotype showed up many times. The rearrangement joins TRBV20-1 to TRBJ2-1, with 10 bases identical to TRBD2. The length of the CDR3 is 15 residues. V shed 5 bases, J shed 5 bases, and the junction held 9 bases outside the gene matches. CDR1 is DFQATT, CDR2 SNEGSKA, per germline (reference sequence). The CDR3 DNA reads TGCAGTGCTCCCGACCTAGCGGGGGAACACAATGAGCAGTTCTTC. Translation gives CSAPDLAGEHNEQFF.

This clonotype has only a few counts. The rearrangement uses TRBV5-1 and TRBJ2-3, with 7 bases lining up with TRBD1. This CDR3 region has 15 residues. Per germline, CDR1 SGHRS and CDR2 YFSETQ. V was pared by 2 bases and J by 2 bases, with 5 bases of the junction left unmatched. CDR3 in amino acids: CASSFKGANTDTQYF. The DNA of the CDR3 is TGCGCCAGCAGCTTTAAGGGGGCGAACACAGATACGCAGTATTTT.

A few counts support this clonotype. V is TRBV27 and J is TRBJ1-1, with 9 bases aligning to TRBD1. In germline, CDR1 is MNHEY, CDR2 SMNVEV (reference sequence). Trimming cost V 0 bases and J 1 base; bases outside gene matches: 6. CDR3 size: 17 residues. The CDR3, as DNA: TGTGCCAGCAGTTTATCCCCCATGGGACAGGGGAACACTGAAGCTTTCTTT. This gives the protein CASSLSPMGQGNTEAFF.

This clonotype was recorded only once. At one boundary the junction diverges from the germline segment, which might be a read error. The V call is TRBV20-1, the J call TRBJ1-2; no clear D gene. CDR3 length: 12 residues. Germline V gene sequence: CDR1 DFQATT, CDR2 SNEGSKA (reference sequence). For the CDR3, the DNA is TGCCGTGCTACAGCCACCAACCATGGCTACACCTTC. Translation gives CRATATNHGYTF.

The table lists this clonotype with many counts. The V and J genes are TRBV10-3 and TRBJ2-5, with 11 bases that match TRBD2. The CDR3 consists of 12 residues. Per the germline V gene, CDR1 is ENHRY and CDR2 is SYGVKD. V lost 9 bases to trimming and J lost 5 bases; unmatched junction nucleotides: 2. The CDR3: CAMSSGGETQYF. CDR3 nucleotides: TGTGCCATGTCTAGCGGGGGGGAGACCCAGTACTTC.